The subject of this entry is one T cell receptor beta chain. Antigen unknown. The entry originates in a study of beta chain features in type 1 diabetes. What was sequenced were expressed TCRB transcripts, since all of the isolated RNA had been reverse transcribed. TCRdb's copy holds only in-frame clones and misses some; the assay was immunoSEQ multiplex PCR. This table holds some 160,000 clones, about 9% found once. Germline CDR1 and CDR2: SGHTA and FQGNSA. Trimming removed 3 bases from V and 7 bases from J; junction bases left unmatched: 11. This CDR3 is 15 amino acids long. Regarding the study as a whole: All four CD4+ subsets of Type 1 diabetes patients contained TCRB CDR3s that were moderately but significantly shorter. Naive, central memory and Treg TCRB repertoires seemed to resemble each other more closely in patients than they did in healthy donors.

The material sequenced was central memory CD4+ T cells from blood. The genes are TRBV7-2 and TRBJ2-7; TRBD1 agrees at 8 bases. The sequence derives from a woman aged 18-30 years with type 1 diabetes. CDR3 nucleotide sequence: TGTGCCAGCAGCTTGACAGGGGCACCCGAGGGGGAGCAGTACTTC. Its translation: CASSLTGAPEGEQYF.